This TCR beta chain derives from a study of blood T cell repertoires in COVID-19 (dated by TCRdb to about 2020). In terms of the full investigation: Samples from collaborators originated in the United States, Italy and Spain and spanned both the acute and convalescent phases of COVID-19. The material from the prospective study consisted of cDNA or gDNA derived from T cells, B-cell-depleted T cells, or PBMCs. Deeply sampled blood TCRbeta repertoires from subjects exposed to, actively infected with, or recovered from COVID-19 were included in the dataset. The repertoires were released in a freely available public database intended as a resource for research on the immune response to SARS-CoV-2. Samples came from the ongoing ImmuneRACE study (first 160 participants) plus 1,254 subjects from 6 global collaborators. Sample metadata almost always included a de-identified subject ID, COVID-19 status, age in years and sex. HLA class I and class II types, where available, came from metadata supplied by the sample provider rather than from assay-based typing. General conclusions and limits of the study: The quantity of clinical and demographic metadata differed by source and by participant and was supplied without curation.

In regard to this clone: Its antigen has not been determined. Base qualities are not provided; no much larger clone lies one nucleotide away.

TCRbeta CDR3 regions were amplified from genomic DNA by means of the immunoSEQ Assay, a bias-controlled multiplex PCR. The authors processed their data as follows. Nucleated cell counts per sample were estimated from amplification of reference gene primers within the assay. To quantify the absolute abundance of each unique TCRbeta CDR3 rearrangement, sequence reads were collapsed and filtered. For each sample, productive Simpson clonality was calculated as the square root of Simpson's diversity index across productive rearrangements. The clones in this table, taken by TCRdb from immuneACCESS, are in-frame only. Not every clone is retained; where verified, under half of the shortfall comes from an unresolved V gene, and the cause of the rest is unknown. V and J calls plus clone size are reproduced from that table; the DNA served to infer D and trimming. The sample data list about 280,000 clones, and roughly 90% of these were observed just once. Around 10% of the sample belongs to the ten largest clones.

At one collaborating source in Seattle, patients were enrolled during active infection and were followed longitudinally through the course of disease. Collaborating institutions collected whole blood in K2EDTA tubes following their own protocols. For TCRbeta analysis, collaborators shipped samples in one of three forms: frozen whole blood, isolated PBMCs, or DNA extracted from either of those sample types. This clonotype was sampled from a woman younger than 45 with COVID-19, enrolled during active disease. The sequencing sample was made of peripheral blood.

The nucleotide sequence reads TGCGCCAGCAGCCGGGCCCCGTCCACAGATACGCAGTATTTT. Its coded protein is CASSRAPSTDTQYF. This chain joins TRBV4-1 to TRBJ2-3, with the identity of the D gene unclear. The V and J ends are trimmed by 4 bases and 2 bases, leaving 10 bases between them. The CDR3 holds 14 amino acids from the cysteine to the phenylalanine. This entry keeps only the CDR3 DNA: 42 bases, framed from base 1. The germline V gene encodes CDR1 MGHRA and CDR2 YSYEKL.